Listed here are 3 T cell receptor beta chains from one sample, sequenced in a study of CD8 T cells in ankylosing spondylitis. TCRdb recomputed calls from the 5' RACE reads with MiXCR, one row per CDR3 protein. The sample yields 150,000 to 200,000 distinct CDR3 sequences, over 15% seen once. The sample consisted of blood, either unsorted or a sorted T cell fraction (not recorded which). These receptors came from a male donor under 30 with ankylosing spondylitis or in good health (not recorded which).

This clonotype came up many times. The J gene is TRBJ2-1, the V gene TRBV15; TRBD1 agrees at 7 bases. This CDR3 is 15 amino acids long. V shed 8 bases, J shed 4 bases, and the junction held 11 bases outside the gene matches. Germline CDR1 is LNHNV and CDR2 is YYDKDF (reference sequence). CDR3 nucleotides: TGTGCCACCGGAATTGACAGGGCCTTTTACAATGAGCAGTTCTTC. Translation gives CATGIDRAFYNEQFF.

At least ten counts were recorded for this clonotype. V is TRBV11-2 and J is TRBJ2-7; D gene unclear. This CDR3 has 14 amino acids. Trimming left V 1 base short and J 3 bases short, with 10 bases between. CDR1 and CDR2 (germline): SGHAT, FQNNGV. The CDR3 is CASSLGPEYYEQYV. CDR3 nucleotide sequence: TGTGCCAGCAGCTTAGGGCCGGAATACTACGAGCAGTACGTC.

The rearrangement joins TRBV20-1 to TRBJ2-1; possibly TRBD1 for D (6 bases). The CDR3 loop spans 15 amino acids. Germline-derived CDR1 and CDR2 are DFQATT and SNEGSKA (reference sequence). Trimming removed 6 bases from V and 2 bases from J, with 17 bases in between. For the CDR3, the DNA is TGCAGTGCCGCATGGGGACAAAAGACCTACAATGAGCAGTTCTTC. Translating it yields CSAAWGQKTYNEQFF.